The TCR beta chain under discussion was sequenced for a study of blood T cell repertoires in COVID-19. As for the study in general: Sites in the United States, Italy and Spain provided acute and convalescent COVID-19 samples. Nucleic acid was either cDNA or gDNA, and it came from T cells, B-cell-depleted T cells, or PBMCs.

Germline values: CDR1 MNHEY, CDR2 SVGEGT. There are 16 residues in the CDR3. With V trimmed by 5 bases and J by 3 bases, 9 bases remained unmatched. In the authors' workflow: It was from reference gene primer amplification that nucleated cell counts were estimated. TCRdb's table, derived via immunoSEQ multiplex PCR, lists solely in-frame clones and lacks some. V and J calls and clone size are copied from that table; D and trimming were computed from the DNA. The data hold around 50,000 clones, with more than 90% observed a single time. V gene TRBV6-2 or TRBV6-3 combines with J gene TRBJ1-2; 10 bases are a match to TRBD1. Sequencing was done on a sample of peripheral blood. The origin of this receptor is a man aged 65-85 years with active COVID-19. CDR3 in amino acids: CASSHRPGTGDYGYTF. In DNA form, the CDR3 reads TGTGCCAGCAGTCACCGTCCCGGGACAGGGGACTATGGCTACACCTTC.